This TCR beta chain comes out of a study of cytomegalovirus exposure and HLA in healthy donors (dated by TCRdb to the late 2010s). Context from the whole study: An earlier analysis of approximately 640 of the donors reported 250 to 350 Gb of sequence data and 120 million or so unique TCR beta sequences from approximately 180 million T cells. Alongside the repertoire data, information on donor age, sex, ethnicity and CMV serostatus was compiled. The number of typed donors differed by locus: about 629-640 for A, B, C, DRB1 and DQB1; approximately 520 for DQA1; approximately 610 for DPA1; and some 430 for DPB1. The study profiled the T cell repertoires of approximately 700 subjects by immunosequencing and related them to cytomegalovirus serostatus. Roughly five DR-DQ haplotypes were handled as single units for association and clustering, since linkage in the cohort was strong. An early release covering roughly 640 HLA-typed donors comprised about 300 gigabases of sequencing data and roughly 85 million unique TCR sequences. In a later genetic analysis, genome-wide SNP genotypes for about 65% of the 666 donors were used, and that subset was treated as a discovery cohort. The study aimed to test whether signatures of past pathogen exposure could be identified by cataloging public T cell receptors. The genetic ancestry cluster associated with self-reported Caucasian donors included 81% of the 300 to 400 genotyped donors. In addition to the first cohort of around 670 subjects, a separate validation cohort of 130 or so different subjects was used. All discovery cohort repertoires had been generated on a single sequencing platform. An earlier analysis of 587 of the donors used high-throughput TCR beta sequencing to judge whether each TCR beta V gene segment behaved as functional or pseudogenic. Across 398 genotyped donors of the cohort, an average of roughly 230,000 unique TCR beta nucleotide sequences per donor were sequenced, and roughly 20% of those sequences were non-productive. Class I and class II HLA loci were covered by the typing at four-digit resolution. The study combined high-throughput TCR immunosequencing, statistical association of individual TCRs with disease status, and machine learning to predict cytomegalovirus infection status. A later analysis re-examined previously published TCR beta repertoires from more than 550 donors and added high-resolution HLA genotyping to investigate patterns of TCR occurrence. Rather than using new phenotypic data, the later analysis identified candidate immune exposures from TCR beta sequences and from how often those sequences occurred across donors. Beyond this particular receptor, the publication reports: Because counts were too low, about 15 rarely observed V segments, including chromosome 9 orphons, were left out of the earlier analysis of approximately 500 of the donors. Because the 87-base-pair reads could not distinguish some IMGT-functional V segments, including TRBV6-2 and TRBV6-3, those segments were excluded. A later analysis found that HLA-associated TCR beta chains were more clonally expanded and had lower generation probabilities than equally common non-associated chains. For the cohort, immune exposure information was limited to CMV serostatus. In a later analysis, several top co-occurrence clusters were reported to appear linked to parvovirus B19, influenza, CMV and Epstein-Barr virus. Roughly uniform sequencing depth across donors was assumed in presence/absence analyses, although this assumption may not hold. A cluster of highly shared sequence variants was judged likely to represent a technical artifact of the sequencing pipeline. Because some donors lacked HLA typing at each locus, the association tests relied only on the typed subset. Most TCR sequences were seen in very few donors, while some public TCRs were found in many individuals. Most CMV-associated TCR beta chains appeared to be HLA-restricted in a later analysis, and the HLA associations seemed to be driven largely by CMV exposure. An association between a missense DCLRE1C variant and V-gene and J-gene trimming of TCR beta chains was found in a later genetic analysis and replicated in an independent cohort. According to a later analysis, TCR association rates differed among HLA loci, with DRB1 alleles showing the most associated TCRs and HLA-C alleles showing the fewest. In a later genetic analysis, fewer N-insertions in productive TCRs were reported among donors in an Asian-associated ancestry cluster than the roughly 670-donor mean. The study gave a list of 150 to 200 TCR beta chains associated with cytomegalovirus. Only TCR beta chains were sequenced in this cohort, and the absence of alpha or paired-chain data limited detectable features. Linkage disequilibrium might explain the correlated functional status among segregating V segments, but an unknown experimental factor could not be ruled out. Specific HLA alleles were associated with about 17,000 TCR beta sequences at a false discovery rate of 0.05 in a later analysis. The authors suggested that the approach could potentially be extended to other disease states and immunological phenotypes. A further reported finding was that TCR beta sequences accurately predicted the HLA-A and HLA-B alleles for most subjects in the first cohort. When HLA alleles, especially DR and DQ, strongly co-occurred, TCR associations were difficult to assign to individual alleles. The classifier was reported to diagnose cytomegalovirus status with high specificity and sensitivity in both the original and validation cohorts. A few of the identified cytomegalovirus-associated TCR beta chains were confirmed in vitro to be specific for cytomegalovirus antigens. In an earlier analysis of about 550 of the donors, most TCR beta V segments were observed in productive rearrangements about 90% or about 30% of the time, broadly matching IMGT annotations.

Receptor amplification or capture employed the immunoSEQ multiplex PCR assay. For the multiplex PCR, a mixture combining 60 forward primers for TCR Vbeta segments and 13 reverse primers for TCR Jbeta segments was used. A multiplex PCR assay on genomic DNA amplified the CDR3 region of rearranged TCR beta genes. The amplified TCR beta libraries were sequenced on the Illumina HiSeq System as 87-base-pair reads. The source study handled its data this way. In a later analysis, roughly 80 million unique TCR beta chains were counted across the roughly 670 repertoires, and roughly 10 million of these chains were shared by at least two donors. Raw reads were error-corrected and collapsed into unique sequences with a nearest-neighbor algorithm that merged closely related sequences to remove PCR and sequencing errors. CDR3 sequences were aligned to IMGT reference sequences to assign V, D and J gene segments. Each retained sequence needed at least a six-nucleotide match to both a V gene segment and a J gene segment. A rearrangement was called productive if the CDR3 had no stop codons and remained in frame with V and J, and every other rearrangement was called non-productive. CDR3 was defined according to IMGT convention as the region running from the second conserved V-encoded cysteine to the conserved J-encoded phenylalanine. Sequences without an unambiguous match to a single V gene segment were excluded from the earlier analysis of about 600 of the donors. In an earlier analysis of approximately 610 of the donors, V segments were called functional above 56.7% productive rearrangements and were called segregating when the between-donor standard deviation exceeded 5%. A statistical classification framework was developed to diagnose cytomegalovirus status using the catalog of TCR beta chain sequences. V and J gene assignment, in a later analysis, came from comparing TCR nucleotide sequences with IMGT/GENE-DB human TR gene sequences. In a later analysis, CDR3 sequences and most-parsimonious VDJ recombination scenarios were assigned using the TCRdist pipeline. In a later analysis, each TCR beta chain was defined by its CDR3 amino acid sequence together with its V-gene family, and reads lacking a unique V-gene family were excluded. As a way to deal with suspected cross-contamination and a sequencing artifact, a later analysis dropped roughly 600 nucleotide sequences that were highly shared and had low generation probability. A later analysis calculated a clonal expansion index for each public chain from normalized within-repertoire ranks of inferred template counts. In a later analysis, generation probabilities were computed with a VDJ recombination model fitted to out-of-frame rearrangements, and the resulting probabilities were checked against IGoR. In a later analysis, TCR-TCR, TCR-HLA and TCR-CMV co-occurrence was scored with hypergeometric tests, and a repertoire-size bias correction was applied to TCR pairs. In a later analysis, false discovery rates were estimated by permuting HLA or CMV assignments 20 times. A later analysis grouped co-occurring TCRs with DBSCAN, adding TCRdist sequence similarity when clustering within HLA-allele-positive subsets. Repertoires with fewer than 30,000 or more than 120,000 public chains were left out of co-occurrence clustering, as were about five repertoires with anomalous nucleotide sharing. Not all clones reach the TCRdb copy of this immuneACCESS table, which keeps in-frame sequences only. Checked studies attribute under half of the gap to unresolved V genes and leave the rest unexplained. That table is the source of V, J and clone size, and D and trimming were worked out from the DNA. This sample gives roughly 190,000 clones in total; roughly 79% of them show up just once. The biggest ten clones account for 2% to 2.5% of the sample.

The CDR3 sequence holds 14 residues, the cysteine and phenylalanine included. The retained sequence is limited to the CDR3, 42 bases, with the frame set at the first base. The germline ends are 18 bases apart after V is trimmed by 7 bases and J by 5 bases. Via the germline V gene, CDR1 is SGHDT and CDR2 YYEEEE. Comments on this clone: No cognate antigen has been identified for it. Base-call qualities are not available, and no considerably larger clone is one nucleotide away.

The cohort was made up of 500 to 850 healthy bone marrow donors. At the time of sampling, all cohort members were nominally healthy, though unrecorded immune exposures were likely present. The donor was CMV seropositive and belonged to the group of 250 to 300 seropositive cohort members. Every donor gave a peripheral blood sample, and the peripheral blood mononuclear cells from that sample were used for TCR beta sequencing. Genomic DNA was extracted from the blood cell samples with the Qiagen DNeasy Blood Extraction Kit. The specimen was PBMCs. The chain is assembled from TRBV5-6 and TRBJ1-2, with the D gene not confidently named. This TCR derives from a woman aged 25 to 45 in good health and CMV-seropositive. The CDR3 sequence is CASAQTDRGYGYTF. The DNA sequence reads TGTGCCAGCGCCCAAACAGATCGTGGGTATGGCTACACCTTC. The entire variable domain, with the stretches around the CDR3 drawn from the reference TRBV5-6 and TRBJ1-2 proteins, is DAGVTQSPTHLIKTRGQQVTLRCSPKSGHDTVSWYQQALGQGPQFIFQYYEEEERQRGNFPDRFSGHQFPNYSSELNVNALLLGDSALYLCASAQTDRGYGYTFGSGTRLTVV.